In this sample, the clone carrying this T cell receptor (beta chain) turned up a few times. The sample is drawn from a study of T cell repertoires in cytomegalovirus infection. Overall study context: Public TCR beta signatures were indicative of both CMV infection and a matching HLA type.

V gave up 3 bases and J gave up 0 bases, with 7 bases separating them. Germline values: CDR1 SGHNT, CDR2 YYREEE (reference sequence). The CDR3 extends over 15 amino acids. TCRdb reprocessed the reads via MiXCR and lists one record per CDR3 protein. The data contain about 310,000 distinct CDR3 sequences, 15% to 20% of them singletons. This receptor was identified in a human donor in good health (CMV status not recorded). Some clones in this sample may be carry-over from other donors' samples. What was sequenced was PBMCs. The chain is built from TRBV5-4 and TRBJ2-6; possible D gene TRBD1, 5 bases. For the CDR3, the DNA is TGTGCCAGCAGCTCTCAGGGCTCTGGGGCCAACGTCCTGACTTTC. Protein sequence: CASSSQGSGANVLTF.